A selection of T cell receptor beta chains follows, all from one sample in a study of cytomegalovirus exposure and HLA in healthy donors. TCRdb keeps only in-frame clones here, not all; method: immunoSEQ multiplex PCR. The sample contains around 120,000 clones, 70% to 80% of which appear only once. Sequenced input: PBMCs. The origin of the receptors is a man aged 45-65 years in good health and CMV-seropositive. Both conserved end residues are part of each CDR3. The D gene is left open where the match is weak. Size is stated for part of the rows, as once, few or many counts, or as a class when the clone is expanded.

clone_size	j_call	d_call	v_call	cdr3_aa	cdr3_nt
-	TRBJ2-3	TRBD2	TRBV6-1	CASSLTSGETDTQYF	TGTGCCAGCAGCTTGACTAGCGGGGAAACAGATACGCAGTATTTT
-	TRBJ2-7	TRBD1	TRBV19	CASSSAGTGVSEQYF	TGTGCCAGTAGCTCGGCGGGGACAGGGGTGAGCGAGCAGTACTTC
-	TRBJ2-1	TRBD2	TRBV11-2	CASSGTSDYNEQFF	TGTGCCAGCTCCGGGACTAGCGACTACAATGAGCAGTTCTTC
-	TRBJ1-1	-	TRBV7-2	CASSLGATGNTEAFF	TGTGCCAGCAGCTTAGGGGCGACAGGTAACACTGAAGCTTTCTTT
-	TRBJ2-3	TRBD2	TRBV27	CASRGGTPDTQYF	TGTGCCAGCAGGGGAGGGACCCCAGATACGCAGTATTTT
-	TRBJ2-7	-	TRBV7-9	CASSAQGYEQYF	TGTGCCAGCAGCGCCCAGGGTTACGAGCAGTACTTC
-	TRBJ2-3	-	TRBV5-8	CASRLTSTDTQYF	TGTGCCAGCAGACTTACTAGCACAGATACGCAGTATTTT
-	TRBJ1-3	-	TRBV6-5	CASRRQESSGNTIYF	TGTGCCAGCAGACGACAGGAGAGCTCTGGAAACACCATATATTTT
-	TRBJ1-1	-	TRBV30	CAWGGPGAAFF	TGTGCCTGGGGGGGCCCTGGCGCGGCTTTCTTT
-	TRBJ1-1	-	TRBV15	CATMVGQGAEAFF	TGTGCCACCATGGTTGGTCAAGGGGCTGAAGCTTTCTTT
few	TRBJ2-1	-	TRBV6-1	CASNQEGFNNEQFF	TGTGCCAGCAACCAAGAGGGATTCAACAATGAGCAGTTCTTC
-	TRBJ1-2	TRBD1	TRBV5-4	CASSFYGQGAYGYTF	TGTGCCAGCAGCTTCTACGGACAGGGGGCATATGGCTACACCTTC
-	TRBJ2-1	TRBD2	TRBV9	CASSVLGGSTDEQFF	TGTGCCAGCAGCGTGCTCGGCGGGAGTACGGATGAGCAGTTCTTC
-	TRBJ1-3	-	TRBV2	CASIFDRSSGNTIYF	TGTGCCAGCATTTTCGACAGGTCCTCTGGAAACACCATATATTTT
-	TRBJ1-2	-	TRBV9	CASSVDGRANYGYTF	TGTGCCAGCAGCGTAGATGGCAGGGCCAACTATGGCTACACCTTC
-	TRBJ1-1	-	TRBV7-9	CASSQAGTNTEAFF	TGTGCCAGCAGCCAGGCGGGGACGAACACTGAAGCTTTCTTT
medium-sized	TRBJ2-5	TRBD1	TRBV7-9	CASSPTGKGARRLGETQYF	TGTGCCAGCAGCCCCACCGGGAAGGGGGCGCGTCGACTCGGGGAGACCCAGTACTTC